A single sample gave rise to the 21 T cell receptor beta chains below, sequenced in a study of PD-1 blockade in classical Hodgkin lymphoma. Produced via immunoSEQ multiplex PCR; TCRdb's table is partial and in-frame only. The sample shows approximately 14,000 clones, 86% of them seen only once. Brentuximab vedotin exposure varied, and every patient relapsed after autologous stem cell transplantation. The specimen comprised peripheral blood mononuclear cells (PBMCs), sampled at baseline. The receptors derive from a human donor with classical Hodgkin lymphoma.

The J gene is TRBJ1-1, the V gene TRBV12-5; no reliable D call. V shed 6 bases and J shed 1 base, with 12 bases lying between them. The CDR3 is 14 amino acids. CDR1 and CDR2 from the germline V gene are LGHNT and FRNRAP. The DNA for the CDR3 is TGTGCTAGTGGCTATCTTCAGGAGAACACTGAAGCTTTCTTT. This encodes CASGYLQENTEAFF. Filled out from reference TRBV12-5 and TRBJ1-1, the complete variable domain reads DARVTQTPRHKVTEMGQEVTMRCQPILGHNTVFWYRQTMMQGLELLAYFRNRAPLDDSGMPKDRFSAEMPDATLATLKIQPSEPRDSAVYFCASGYLQENTEAFFGQGTRLTVV.

The chain recombines TRBV7-9 with TRBJ2-1; D is perhaps TRBD1 (6 bases). Germline values: CDR1 SEHNR, CDR2 FQNEAQ (reference sequence). The V end was cut by 5 bases, the J end by 2 bases, with 13 bases between. CDR3 length: 15 amino acids. CDR3 coding DNA: TGTGCCAGCAGCCGAAGACAGGAACCCTACAATGAGCAGTTCTTC. This gives the protein CASSRRQEPYNEQFF.

The V call is TRBV7-9, the J call TRBJ2-1; TRBD1 aligns across 8 bases. This CDR3 is built from 15 residues. V lost 5 bases and J lost 4; bases outside the gene matches: 7. The germline CDR1 and CDR2 sequences are SEHNR and FQNEAQ (reference sequence). The CDR3 DNA reads as TGTGCCAGCAGCCCATGGACAGGGAGGTACAATGAGCAGTTCTTC. As protein: CASSPWTGRYNEQFF.

V usage is TRBV11-1 and J usage is TRBJ2-7; no firm D call. This CDR3 comprises 13 residues. Trimming removed 1 base from V and 2 bases from J, with 6 bases in between. Germline lookup yields CDR1 SGHAT and CDR2 FQDESV (reference sequence). In nucleotides, the CDR3 is TGTGCCAGCAGCTTAGTCCCAACCTACGAGCAGTACTTC. Amino acid sequence: CASSLVPTYEQYF.

This clone was recorded only once. The rearrangement uses TRBV6-6 and TRBJ1-1; D gene uncertain. There are 14 residues in the CDR3. The V gene lost 5 bases and the J gene lost 7 bases, with 17 bases spanning the gap. Germline V gives CDR1 MNHNY, CDR2 SVGAGI (reference sequence). The CDR3 loop is CASSPRGLQSEAFF. The CDR3 nucleotides read TGTGCCAGCAGTCCCCGCGGACTCCAAAGTGAAGCTTTCTTT.

The chain couples TRBV30 to TRBJ1-1; D is ambiguous. The V and J ends lost 4 bases and 0 bases respectively, with 9 bases between them. Germline CDR1 is GTSNPN and CDR2 is SVGIG (reference sequence). There are 13 residues in the CDR3. The CDR3 is CAWTRALNTEAFF. The CDR3, as DNA: TGTGCCTGGACTCGGGCTTTGAACACTGAAGCTTTCTTT. The full variable domain, in which reference TRBV30 and TRBJ1-1 provide the parts outside the CDR3, is SQTIHQWPATLVQPVGSPLSLECTVEGTSNPNLYWYRQAAGRGLQLLFYSVGIGQISSEVPQNLSASRPQDRQFILSSKKLLLSDSGFYLCAWTRALNTEAFFGQGTRLTVV.

The rearrangement uses TRBV19 and TRBJ1-5; no firm D call. Per germline, CDR1 LNHDA and CDR2 SQIVND (reference sequence). V lost 3 bases, J lost 0 bases, and 12 bases lay in between. There are 16 residues in the CDR3. The CDR3 here is CASSIKNRLSNQPQHF. The DNA of the CDR3 is TGTGCCAGTAGTATTAAAAACAGACTTAGCAATCAGCCCCAGCATTTT.

The CDR3 region is CASNGYLKPTGTGNLRSTNEKLFF. The CDR3, as DNA: TGTGCCAGCAATGGCTATCTTAAACCAACCGGGACAGGGAATCTAAGGTCAACTAATGAAAAACTGTTTTTT. The V call is TRBV28, the J call TRBJ1-4; 9 nucleotides match TRBD1. Trimming at V came to 7 bases and at J to 0 bases, leaving 30 bases not matched to a gene. The CDR3 totals 24 residues. Germline V gene lookup returns CDR1 MDHEN and CDR2 SYDVKM.

V gene TRBV7-3 combines with J gene TRBJ2-3, with D perhaps matching TRBD2 (6 bases). Germline V lookup: CDR1 SGHTA, CDR2 FQGTGA. The V end lost 5 bases, the J end lost 2 bases, and 14 bases lay between the germline ends. The CDR3 covers 15 residues. The chain's CDR3 is CASSRGTSDTDTQYF. DNA for the CDR3: TGTGCCAGCAGCCGCGGGACCTCGGACACAGATACGCAGTATTTT.

The chain carries TRBV14 and TRBJ1-1; D may be TRBD1 (5 bases). The CDR3 is 14 residues long. Deletions cut 1 base from V and 4 bases from J, with 10 bases between. Germline assignment: CDR1 SGHDN and CDR2 FVKESK. The CDR3 DNA sequence: TGTGCCAGCAGCCAAGTCACAGGAACCACTGAAGCTTTCTTT. Amino acids: CASSQVTGTTEAFF.

This clone was detected only once. The chain has TRBV2 and TRBJ1-1; possible D gene TRBD1, 5 bases. The V end was cut by 1 base, the J end by 6 bases, with 12 bases between. CDR3 size: 14 residues. Looked up from germline, CDR1 is SNHLY and CDR2 is FYNNEI. CDR3 in amino acids: CASSEETVIPEAFF. CDR3 DNA sequence: TGTGCCAGCAGTGAAGAGACAGTTATCCCTGAAGCTTTCTTT.

This chain uses TRBV4-1 with TRBJ2-7; tentative D call: TRBD2 (5 bases). CDR1 MGHRA and CDR2 YSYEKL come from the germline V gene. V was trimmed by 1 base and J by 0 bases, leaving 19 bases between them. This CDR3 is 18 amino acids long. CDR3 sequence: CASSQVITSPGSSYEQYF. The CDR3 DNA reads TGCGCCAGCAGCCAAGTAATAACCTCGCCGGGAAGCTCCTACGAGCAGTACTTC.

J is TRBJ1-2 and V is TRBV21-1. TRBV21-1 is a pseudogene segment. The CDR3 consists of 15 residues. In DNA, the CDR3 is TGTGCCAGCGGAACGTGGACCACCCCTAACTATGGCTACACCTTC. This translates into CASGTWTTPNYGYTF.

The V gene is TRBV19, the J gene TRBJ2-1, with D hard to call. The CDR3 extends over 16 amino acids. V lost 1 base to trimming and J lost 2 bases, with 12 bases between them. Per germline, CDR1 LNHDA and CDR2 SQIVND (reference sequence). The CDR3 loop reads CASSIAGEYPYNEQFF. The DNA for the CDR3 is TGTGCCAGTAGTATAGCTGGAGAGTATCCCTACAATGAGCAGTTCTTC.

The V gene is TRBV7-4, the J gene TRBJ2-7; 8 bases fit TRBD1. From germline, CDR1 is SGHVT and CDR2 SQSDAQ. The junction had 12 bases not matched to a gene; V was cut back by 2 bases and J by 3 bases. The CDR3 length is 17 residues. The CDR3 sequence is CASSLFGQGAGCYEQYF. CDR3 bases: TGTGCCAGCAGCTTATTCGGGCAGGGGGCAGGCTGCTACGAGCAGTACTTC.

The V call is TRBV4-2, the J call TRBJ2-7; 7 nucleotides line up with TRBD1. CDR3 length: 15 residues. The V gene's germline CDR1 is LGHNA and CDR2 YNFKEQ. V shed 0 bases and J 2 bases; nucleotides not matched to a gene: 4. In nucleotides, the CDR3 is TGTGCCAGCAGCCAAGAAAGGGGGACAGCCTACGAGCAGTACTTC. Amino acid sequence: CASSQERGTAYEQYF.

This clone has only one observation. The chain joins TRBV6-1 to TRBJ2-7; TRBD1 might be the D (7 bases). CDR3 length equals 14 residues. Germline CDR1 is MNHNS and CDR2 is SASEGT. Trimming removed 2 bases at V and 3 bases at J, with 11 bases between. The CDR3 reads CASSERQGGYEQYF. The DNA for the CDR3 is TGTGCCAGCAGTGAAAGACAGGGAGGCTACGAGCAGTACTTC.

The DNA for the CDR3 is TGTGCCAGCAGTGAAGACGGGGTGGTGTACGAGCAGTACTTC. It translates to CASSEDGVVYEQYF. The chain carries TRBV2 and TRBJ2-7; D might be TRBD2 (5 bases). The V end lost 1 base, the J end lost 4 bases, and 11 bases lay between the germline ends. The CDR3 runs to 14 residues. In germline, CDR1 is SNHLY, CDR2 FYNNEI.

V is TRBV11-1 and J is TRBJ2-5; no firm D call. Per germline, CDR1 SGHAT and CDR2 FQDESV (reference sequence). Trimming shortened V by 5 bases and J by 2 bases, and 21 bases separated the two germline ends. CDR3 length: 17 amino acids. Here the CDR3 reads CASSLNGATLRQETQYF. CDR3 coding DNA: TGTGCCAGCAGCCTAAACGGCGCGACCCTTCGTCAAGAGACCCAGTACTTC. The full variable domain, rest sourced from reference TRBV11-1 and TRBJ2-5, is EAEVAQSPRYKITEKSQAVAFWCDPISGHATLYWYRQILGQGPELLVQFQDESVVDDSQLPKDRFSAERLKGVDSTLKIQPAELGDSAMYLCASSLNGATLRQETQYFGPGTRLLVL.

The rearrangement uses TRBV14 and TRBJ1-2; no clear D gene. The CDR3 loop spans 14 amino acids. Germline CDR1 SGHDN, CDR2 FVKESK. Trimming shortened V by 1 base and J by 4 bases, and 10 bases separated the two germline ends. CDR3 DNA sequence: TGTGCCAGCAGCCAAGGAGGAGGGCCCTATGGCTACACCTTC. Translating gives CASSQGGGPYGYTF.

The chain joins TRBV5-1 to TRBJ2-5, with 8 nucleotides matching TRBD1. This CDR3 spans 14 amino acids. CDR1 is SGHRS, CDR2 YFSETQ, per germline. V gave up 8 bases and J gave up 4 bases; unmatched junction bases: 10. CDR3 DNA sequence: TGCGCCAGTACGTTTCAGGGGGCGGGAGAGACCCAGTACTTC. It is translated as CASTFQGAGETQYF.